This T cell receptor (beta chain) is drawn from a study of T-cell reconstitution after alpha-beta-depleted transplantation in children. General study points: Once a year had passed after transplant, T-cell counts and diversity came mostly from newly produced T cells.

Preparation of the TCRbeta library used unique molecular identifiers. TCRdb recomputed calls from the PCR reads with MiXCR, one row per CDR3 protein. Among about 200,000 distinct CDR3 sequences listed, about 8.7% were seen once. This clonotype was picked up many times. Its matching antigen is unknown. The CDR3 loop spans 14 amino acids. Trimming cost V 7 bases and J 11 bases; bases outside gene matches: 8. Germline-derived CDR1 and CDR2 are MNHEY and SVGEGT. The J gene is TRBJ2-1, the V gene TRBV6-2 or TRBV6-3, with 13 bases that match TRBD2. The TCR sequence derives from a male patient aged 2 to 10 who had a stem cell transplant for acute myeloid leukemia, so the T cells may come from the graft donor. The sample consisted of PBMCs, mostly from graft donor cells, taken 360 days after TCRalphabeta/CD19-depleted stem cell transplant. The CDR3 DNA is TGTGCCAGCACCAAAGGGACTAGCGGGATGAAGCAGTTCTTC. This translates into CASTKGTSGMKQFF.